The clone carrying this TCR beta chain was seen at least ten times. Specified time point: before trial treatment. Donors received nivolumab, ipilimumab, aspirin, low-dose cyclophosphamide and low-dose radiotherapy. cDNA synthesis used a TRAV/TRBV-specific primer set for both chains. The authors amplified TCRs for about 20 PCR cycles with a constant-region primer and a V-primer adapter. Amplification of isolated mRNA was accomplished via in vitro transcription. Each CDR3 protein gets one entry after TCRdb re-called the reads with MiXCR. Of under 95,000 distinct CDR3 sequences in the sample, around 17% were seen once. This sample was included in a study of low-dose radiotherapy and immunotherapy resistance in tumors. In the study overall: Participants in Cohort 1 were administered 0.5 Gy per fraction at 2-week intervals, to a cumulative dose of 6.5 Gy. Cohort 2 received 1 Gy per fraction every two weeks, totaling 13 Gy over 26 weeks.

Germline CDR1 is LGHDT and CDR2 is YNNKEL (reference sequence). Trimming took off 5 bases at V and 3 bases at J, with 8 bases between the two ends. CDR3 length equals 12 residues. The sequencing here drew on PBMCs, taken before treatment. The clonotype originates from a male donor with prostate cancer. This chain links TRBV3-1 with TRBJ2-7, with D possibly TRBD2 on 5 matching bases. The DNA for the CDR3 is TGTGCCAGCAGCGCGGGCTTCTACGAGCAGTACTTC. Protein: CASSAGFYEQYF.